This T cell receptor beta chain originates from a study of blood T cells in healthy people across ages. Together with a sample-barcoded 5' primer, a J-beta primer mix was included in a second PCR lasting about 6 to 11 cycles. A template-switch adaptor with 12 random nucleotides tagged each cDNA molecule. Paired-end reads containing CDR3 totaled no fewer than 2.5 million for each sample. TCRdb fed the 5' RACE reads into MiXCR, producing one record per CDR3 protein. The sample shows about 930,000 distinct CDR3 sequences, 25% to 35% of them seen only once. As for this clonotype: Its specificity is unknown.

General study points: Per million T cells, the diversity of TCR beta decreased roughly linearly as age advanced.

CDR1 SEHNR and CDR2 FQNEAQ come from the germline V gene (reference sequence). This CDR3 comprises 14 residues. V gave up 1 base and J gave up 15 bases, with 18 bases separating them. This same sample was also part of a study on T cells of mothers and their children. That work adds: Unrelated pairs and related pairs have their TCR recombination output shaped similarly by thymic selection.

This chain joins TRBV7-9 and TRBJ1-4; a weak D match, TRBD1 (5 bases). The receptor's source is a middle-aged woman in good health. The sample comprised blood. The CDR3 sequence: CASSLEGAPTPLFF. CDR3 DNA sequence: TGTGCCAGCAGCTTAGAAGGGGCCCCAACCCCTTTGTTTTTT.